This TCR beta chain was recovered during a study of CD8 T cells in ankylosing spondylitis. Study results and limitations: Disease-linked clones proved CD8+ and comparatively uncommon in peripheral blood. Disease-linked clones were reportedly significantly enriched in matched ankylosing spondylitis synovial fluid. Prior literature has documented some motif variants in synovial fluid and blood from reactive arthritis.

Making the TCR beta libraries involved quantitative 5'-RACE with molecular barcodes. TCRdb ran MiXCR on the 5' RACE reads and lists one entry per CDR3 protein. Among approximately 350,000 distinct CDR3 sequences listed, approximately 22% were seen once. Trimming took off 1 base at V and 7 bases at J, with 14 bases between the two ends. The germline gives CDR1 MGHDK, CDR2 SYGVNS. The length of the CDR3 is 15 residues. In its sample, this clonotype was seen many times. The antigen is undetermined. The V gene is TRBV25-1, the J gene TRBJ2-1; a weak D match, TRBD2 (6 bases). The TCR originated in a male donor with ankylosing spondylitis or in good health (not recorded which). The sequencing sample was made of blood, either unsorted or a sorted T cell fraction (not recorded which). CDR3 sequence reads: CASSEWAPGGNEQFF. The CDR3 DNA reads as TGTGCCAGCAGTGAATGGGCCCCCGGAGGGAATGAGCAGTTCTTC.